This T cell receptor (beta chain) was found in a study of blood T cell repertoires in COVID-19. Assay used: immunoSEQ multiplex PCR; TCRdb lists only in-frame clones, some missing. The data show over 95,000 clones, 70% to 85% seen once. CDR3 size: 14 residues. V lost 4 bases and J 3 bases, leaving 11 bases between the germline ends. CDR1 and CDR2 (germline): SNHLY, FYNNEI. This sequence joins TRBV2 and TRBJ2-3, with D tentatively TRBD2 (7 bases). Sequenced sample: peripheral blood. This receptor was obtained from an older woman with acute or convalescent COVID-19. CDR3 amino acids: CASSVGGQTDTQYF. CDR3 DNA sequence: TGTGCCAGCAGTGTCGGGGGGCAGACAGATACGCAGTATTTT.